The clone carrying this T cell receptor (beta chain) counts as medium-sized (0.01 to 0.1%) by frequency. This entry belongs to a study of synovial regulatory T cells in juvenile arthritis. TCRdb's table, derived via immunoSEQ multiplex PCR, lists solely in-frame clones and lacks some. This repertoire includes about 2,500 clones. CDR3 length: 13 amino acids. No DNA appears here. Germline CDR1 is GTSNPN and CDR2 is SVGIG (reference sequence). The synovial samples were synovial fluid, paired with peripheral blood from each active arthritis patient. This chain links TRBV30 with TRBJ2-4. The receptor was derived from a donor aged 2-35 years with juvenile idiopathic arthritis. Material: Treg cells from the synovium. This chain's CDR3 is CAWSVWGIDIQYF.